One and the same sample provided the 6 T cell receptor beta chains below, sequenced in a study of blood T cell repertoires in COVID-19. Produced via immunoSEQ multiplex PCR; TCRdb's table is partial and in-frame only. The sample lists roughly 190,000 clones; 90% were seen once. The specimen sequenced was peripheral blood. The receptors stem from a man aged 45-65 years with acute or convalescent COVID-19.

The CDR3 protein is CASSSEGQGYNSPLHF. CDR3 coding DNA: TGTGCCAGCAGCTCGGAAGGACAGGGGTATAATTCACCCCTCCACTTT. The V and J genes are TRBV5-4 and TRBJ1-6; 9 bases align to TRBD1. CDR1 is SGHNT, CDR2 YYREEE, per germline (reference sequence). V shed 3 bases, J shed 4 bases, and the junction held 5 bases outside the gene matches. The CDR3 runs to 16 residues. The complete variable domain, with remaining parts taken from reference TRBV5-4 and TRBJ1-6, reads ETGVTQSPTHLIKTRGQQVTLRCSSQSGHNTVSWYQQALGQGPQFIFQYYREEENGRGNFPPRFSGLQFPNYSSELNVNALELDDSALYLCASSSEGQGYNSPLHFGNGTRLTVT.

The chain uses TRBV2 and TRBJ2-1, with D unclear. Trimming left V 0 bases short and J 6 bases short, with 9 bases between. Per germline, CDR1 SNHLY and CDR2 FYNNEI. The CDR3 is made up of 14 amino acids. The CDR3 reads CASSEALVGNEQFF. Written as DNA, the CDR3 is TGTGCCAGCAGTGAAGCGCTAGTCGGCAATGAGCAGTTCTTC.

The chain uses TRBV9 and TRBJ2-3, with TRBD2 as a possible D gene (5 bases). Looked up from germline, CDR1 is SGDLS and CDR2 is YYNGEE. The CDR3 is 15 residues long. V was shortened by 4 bases and J by 4 bases, with 16 bases between the two germline ends. Written as DNA, the CDR3 is TGTGCCAGCAGCCTGGGGTCGGGAAAGGCAGATACGCAGTATTTT. It is translated as CASSLGSGKADTQYF. The full variable domain, its missing parts supplied by reference TRBV9 and TRBJ2-3, is DSGVTQTPKHLITATGQRVTLRCSPRSGDLSVYWYQQSLDQGLQFLIQYYNGEERAKGNILERFSAQQFPDLHSELNLSSLELGDSALYFCASSLGSGKADTQYFGPGTRLTVL.

This sequence joins TRBV6-2 or TRBV6-3 and TRBJ1-1; TRBD1 might be the D (5 bases). CDR1 and CDR2 (germline): MNHEY, SVGEGT. The ends were cut back, 0 bases at V and 6 bases at J, with 14 bases in the middle. This CDR3 is built from 15 residues. CDR3 loop: CASSYSLAGSSEAFF. The CDR3 region has the DNA TGTGCCAGCAGTTACTCGTTGGCAGGGTCGTCTGAAGCTTTCTTT.

This chain connects TRBV10-3 to TRBJ2-3; 11 bases match TRBD2. The CDR3 runs to 16 residues. Germline V gene data show CDR1 as ENHRY and CDR2 as SYGVKD. V shed 5 bases, J shed 3 bases, and the junction held 7 bases outside the gene matches. In nucleotides, the CDR3 is TGTGCCATCAGTCGAATAGCGGGAGGGGTGACAGATACGCAGTATTTT. Its translation: CAISRIAGGVTDTQYF.

J is TRBJ1-3 and V is TRBV10-3; D is unresolved. The CDR3 loop spans 14 amino acids. Trimming stripped 3 bases from V and 0 bases from J, with 6 bases between. Germline CDR1 reads ENHRY; CDR2 reads SYGVKD. CDR3 in DNA: TGTGCCATCAGTGAAACAGCCTCTGGAAACACCATATATTTT. Translating gives CAISETASGNTIYF.